Detailed here is one T cell receptor beta chain. A read error may account for a junction end that differs from germline. The data derive from a study of blood T cell repertoires in COVID-19. Study details: Whether acute or convalescent, the COVID-19 samples came from the United States, Italy and Spain. T cells, B-cell-depleted T cells, or PBMCs provided the cDNA or gDNA that served as material.

In the source study's methods: Amplification with reference gene primers provided the estimates of nucleated cell counts. Clones were sequenced by immunoSEQ multiplex PCR, and TCRdb holds only the in-frame ones, with some missing. V and J calls plus clone size are reproduced from that table; the DNA served to infer D and trimming. This sample carries 90,000 to 130,000 clones, less than 85% of them seen once, and the ten largest clones take 1.5% to 2%. This CDR3 spans 15 amino acids. Germline V gene data show CDR1 as KGHDR and CDR2 as SFDVKD. Sequenced material: peripheral blood. This clonotype originated in a woman in her thirties or forties with acute or convalescent COVID-19. The chain links TRBV24-1 to TRBJ2-3, with TRBD2 identical over 12 bases. The CDR3: CATSVLGLAGSTQYF. DNA for the CDR3: TGTGCCACCAGTGTTTTGGGACTAGCGGGTTCTACGCAGTATTTT.